The next 27 T cell receptor beta chains were all read from a single sample in a study of radiotherapy plus CTLA-4 blockade in lung cancer. Only in-frame clones appear in the TCRdb table, and some are missing; sequencing was by immunoSEQ multiplex PCR. The sample gives tens of thousands of clones, less than 85% of which show up once; approximately 16% is in the top ten. Sequenced material: peripheral blood, taken from a patient treated with radiotherapy plus ipilimumab. The receptors stem from a human donor with non-small cell lung cancer who had a complete response to radiotherapy plus ipilimumab.

This chain connects TRBV5-1 to TRBJ1-1; D unclear. The CDR3 has 15 amino acids. Germline CDR1 reads SGHRS; CDR2 reads YFSETQ. The germline V and J ends were trimmed by 4 bases and 1 base, with 14 bases remaining between them. The CDR3 coding sequence is TGCGCCAGCAGCCCCGGGGAAATTGCGAACACTGAAGCTTTCTTT. Translation: CASSPGEIANTEAFF.

The chain uses TRBV19 and TRBJ1-2; D gene ambiguous. The CDR3 spans 13 residues. Germline lookup yields CDR1 LNHDA and CDR2 SQIVND (reference sequence). Trimming removed 1 base from V and 6 bases from J, with 9 bases in between. The CDR3 here is CASSIVASHGYTF. DNA of the CDR3: TGTGCCAGTAGTATAGTGGCAAGTCATGGCTACACCTTC. The variable domain in full, completed from reference TRBV19 and TRBJ1-2, reads DGGITQSPKYLFRKEGQNVTLSCEQNLNHDAMYWYRQDPGQGLRLIYYSQIVNDFQKGDIAEGYSVSREKKESFPLTVTSAQKNPTAFYLCASSIVASHGYTFGSGTRLTVV.

This sequence joins TRBV4-3 and TRBJ2-3, with TRBD1 matching over 7 bases. Germline values: CDR1 LGHNA, CDR2 YSLEER. The junction had 10 bases not matched to a gene; V was cut back by 3 bases and J by 1 base. The CDR3 is 17 amino acids. For the CDR3, the DNA is TGCGCCAGCAGCCATTATAACAGGGGCCTGCGCACAGATACGCAGTATTTT. Translation gives CASSHYNRGLRTDTQYF.

The rearrangement links TRBV2 to TRBJ2-5, with 8 bases that match TRBD2. Germline CDR1 and CDR2: SNHLY and FYNNEI. The CDR3 consists of 19 residues. With 0 bases clipped from V and 10 bases from J, the junction kept 22 bases outside the gene matches. CDR3 nucleotides: TGTGCCAGCAGTGAAGCGCGAGGGCCTGTAGCGGGACGCCGCGTGGTCCAGTACTTC. This sequence encodes CASSEARGPVAGRRVVQYF.

This chain links TRBV5-1 with TRBJ2-7; 10 bases match TRBD1. This CDR3 has 15 residues. The germline gives CDR1 SGHRS, CDR2 YFSETQ. V was pared by 4 bases and J by 4 bases, with 8 bases of the junction left unmatched. CDR3 sequence reads: CASSKGDRGLYEQYF. Here the CDR3 DNA reads TGCGCCAGCAGCAAGGGGGACAGGGGACTTTACGAGCAGTACTTC.

This chain links TRBV5-4 with TRBJ2-1; TRBD2 matches 13 bases. This CDR3 has 15 amino acids. The J segment lost 16 bases and the V segment lost 4 bases, leaving 14 bases of the junction unmatched. In germline, CDR1 is SGHNT, CDR2 YYREEE (reference sequence). The DNA of the CDR3 is TGTGCCAGCAGCCCCTGGACTAGCGGGGGACCCCCCAGCTTCTTC. Residues: CASSPWTSGGPPSFF.

The chain uses TRBV6-1 and TRBJ1-5, with TRBD1 matching over 11 bases. From germline, CDR1 is MNHNS and CDR2 SASEGT. The CDR3 consists of 14 residues. J gave up 9 bases and V 8 bases, and 9 bases lay outside the gene matches. CDR3 nucleotide sequence: TGTGCCAGCTGCCCAGGGACAGGGGGACGGCCCCAGCATTTT. It encodes CASCPGTGGRPQHF.

About this clone: Within the sample, other DNA sequences also encode this same CDR3. The V and J genes are TRBV5-1 and TRBJ2-1; TRBD2 matches 15 bases. This CDR3 has 16 amino acids. Germline-derived CDR1 and CDR2 are SGHRS and YFSETQ. With V trimmed by 4 bases and J by 4 bases, 3 bases remained unmatched. The chain's CDR3 is CASSLGLAGGYNEQFF. CDR3 nucleotides: TGCGCCAGCAGCCTAGGACTAGCGGGAGGGTACAATGAGCAGTTCTTC.

J is TRBJ1-3 and V is TRBV27, with 7 bases lining up with TRBD1. The J segment lost 6 bases and the V segment lost 5 bases, leaving 1 base of the junction unmatched. The CDR3 spans 12 residues. From germline, CDR1 is MNHEY and CDR2 SMNVEV (reference sequence). The CDR3 spells CASSDRVNTIYF. Written as DNA, the CDR3 is TGTGCCAGCAGTGACAGGGTAAACACCATATATTTT.

V and J are TRBV11-3 and TRBJ2-5; D unresolved. Germline V gives CDR1 SGHNT, CDR2 YENEEA. The V end lost 2 bases, the J end lost 2 bases, and 6 bases lay between the germline ends. This CDR3 spans 13 amino acids. The CDR3 bases are TGTGCCAGCAGCTTATTACAGCAAGAGACCCAGTACTTC. Residues: CASSLLQQETQYF.

This chain joins TRBV27 and TRBJ1-2; D may be TRBD1 (5 bases). The V end lost 6 bases, the J end lost 0 bases, and 14 bases lay between the germline ends. This CDR3 has 15 amino acids. Per germline, CDR1 MNHEY and CDR2 SMNVEV (reference sequence). The CDR3 sequence: CASSSRVQANYGYTF. Here the CDR3 DNA reads TGTGCCAGCAGCTCTAGGGTACAGGCTAACTATGGCTACACCTTC.

The chain links TRBV19 to TRBJ2-4, with 7 bases lining up with TRBD1. The V and J ends lost 9 bases and 0 bases, in that order; junction bases with no gene match: 8. The CDR3 loop spans 15 amino acids. Germline CDR1 is LNHDA and CDR2 is SQIVND (reference sequence). The CDR3 coding sequence is TGTGCCAGCCAAGTAGGGGGCAAAGCCAAAAACATTCAGTACTTC. It is translated as CASQVGGKAKNIQYF. Complete variable domain (other parts from reference TRBV19 and TRBJ2-4): DGGITQSPKYLFRKEGQNVTLSCEQNLNHDAMYWYRQDPGQGLRLIYYSQIVNDFQKGDIAEGYSVSREKKESFPLTVTSAQKNPTAFYLCASQVGGKAKNIQYFGAGTRLSVL.

The gene calls are TRBV30 and TRBJ1-5; the D is unclear. Deletions cut 4 bases from V and 7 bases from J, with 17 bases between. The CDR3 length is 14 residues. The germline V gene has CDR1 GTSNPN and CDR2 SVGIG (reference sequence). The CDR3 DNA follows: TGTGCCTGGACTCAGGCCCCGGCGGGCCAGCCCCAGCATTTT. Residues: CAWTQAPAGQPQHF.

DNA of the CDR3: TGTGCCAGCAGCTTTCATGCAGATACGCAGTATTTT. Translating gives CASSFHADTQYF. This rearrangement joins TRBV5-5 to TRBJ2-3, with D unresolved. Germline-derived CDR1 and CDR2 are SGHKS and YYEKEE (reference sequence). The CDR3 is 12 residues long. V was pared by 2 bases and J by 4 bases, with 5 bases between.

The chain links TRBV5-5 to TRBJ1-1; unclear D gene. This CDR3 comprises 14 residues. The germline CDR1 and CDR2 sequences are SGHKS and YYEKEE (reference sequence). Trimming pared 0 bases from V and 1 base from J, leaving 7 bases between. The CDR3 nucleotides are TGTGCCAGCAGCTTGGGCAGCGAGAACACTGAAGCTTTCTTT. Protein: CASSLGSENTEAFF.

The V gene is TRBV5-1, the J gene TRBJ1-1; D perhaps matches TRBD1 (6 bases). Trimming removed 0 bases from V and 5 bases from J, with 20 bases in between. Germline CDR1 is SGHRS and CDR2 is YFSETQ. This CDR3 has 17 residues. Written as DNA, the CDR3 is TGCGCCAGCAGCTTGGGGTTCGGGAACAGGGTCCGTACTGAAGCTTTCTTT. Its translation is CASSLGFGNRVRTEAFF.

This clone was seen a few times. This rearrangement joins TRBV27 to TRBJ2-5; D possibly corresponds to TRBD1 (5 bases). V gave up 6 bases and J gave up 2 bases, with 10 bases separating them. The CDR3 is 13 residues long. Germline CDR1 MNHEY, CDR2 SMNVEV (reference sequence). The CDR3 DNA reads TGTGCCAGCAGACAGGAGCCTCAAGAGACCCAGTACTTC. Translating it yields CASRQEPQETQYF.

The sample holds a few counts of this clone. The V gene is TRBV15, the J gene TRBJ2-2, with a possible D match to TRBD2 (5 bases). V dropped 3 bases and J dropped 4 bases, with 15 bases sitting between them. Germline V lookup: CDR1 LNHNV, CDR2 YYDKDF (reference sequence). The CDR3 sequence is 16 residues long. CDR3 nucleotides: TGTGCCACCAGCAGTCGAGTCCTCGCGGGCACCGGGGAGCTGTTTTTT. Protein product: CATSSRVLAGTGELFF. The full variable domain, rest sourced from reference TRBV15 and TRBJ2-2, is DAMVIQNPRYQVTQFGKPVTLSCSQTLNHNVMYWYQQKSSQAPKLLFHYYDKDFNNEADTPDNFQSRRPNTSFCFLDIRSPGLGDTAMYLCATSSRVLAGTGELFFGEGSRLTVL.

The V gene is TRBV5-1, the J gene TRBJ1-2, with D maybe TRBD1 (5 bases). V lost 6 bases and J lost 2, with 11 bases in between. Per the germline V gene, CDR1 is SGHRS and CDR2 is YFSETQ. The CDR3 runs to 13 residues. The CDR3 protein is CASTPGGNYGYTF. For the CDR3, the DNA is TGCGCCAGCACCCCCGGGGGGAACTATGGCTACACCTTC.

The rearrangement links TRBV30 to TRBJ2-2; TRBD1 might be the D (5 bases). This CDR3 has 16 residues. The V gene lost 3 bases and the J gene lost 6 bases, with 20 bases spanning the gap. The germline V gene encodes CDR1 GTSNPN and CDR2 SVGIG (reference sequence). The CDR3 DNA reads TGTGCCTGGAGACCCGTGGTGGGGCGAGTCCCCGGGGAGCTGTTTTTT. Protein sequence: CAWRPVVGRVPGELFF.

The chain is built from TRBV7-2 and TRBJ2-7; 14 bases fit TRBD2. Germline assignment: CDR1 SGHTA and CDR2 FQGNSA. Unmatched junction bases numbered 4, after V lost 5 bases and J lost 4 bases. This CDR3 comprises 15 residues. CDR3 sequence (DNA): TGTGCCAGCAGCCGACTAGCGGGGGGGCAGTACGAGCAGTACTTC. Translation: CASSRLAGGQYEQYF.

The chain carries TRBV6-1 and TRBJ2-7; 7 bases map to TRBD1. This CDR3 is 14 amino acids long. The J segment lost 2 bases and the V segment lost 6 bases, leaving 7 bases of the junction unmatched. Germline lookup yields CDR1 MNHNS and CDR2 SASEGT. In nucleotides, the CDR3 is TGTGCCAGCAGGTCAGGGGGACAGACCTACGAGCAGTACTTC. This codes for CASRSGGQTYEQYF.

This chain links TRBV7-6 with TRBJ2-1; 7 bases fit TRBD2. Germline V gene lookup returns CDR1 SGHVS and CDR2 FNYEAQ. Trimming removed 5 bases from V and 9 bases from J; junction bases left unmatched: 4. The CDR3 runs to 12 residues. Here the CDR3 reads CASSPPGGEQFF. The CDR3 DNA follows: TGTGCCAGCAGCCCTCCGGGGGGTGAGCAGTTCTTC.

The V call is TRBV10-3, the J call TRBJ2-2; 12 bases align to TRBD2. The germline V gene has CDR1 ENHRY and CDR2 SYGVKD. The ends lost 6 bases at V and 8 bases at J; junction bases unmatched: 4. The CDR3 totals 14 residues. The CDR3 bases are TGTGCCATCAGCTCGACTAGCGGGAGAGGGGAGCTGTTTTTT. Protein product: CAISSTSGRGELFF.

The rearrangement joins TRBV4-1 to TRBJ2-3; the D is unclear. V dropped 4 bases and J dropped 3 bases, with 8 bases sitting between them. CDR3 length equals 13 residues. Germline V gene lookup returns CDR1 MGHRA and CDR2 YSYEKL. The CDR3 DNA is TGCGCCAGCAGCCTAGTGGTGACAGATACGCAGTATTTT. Protein product: CASSLVVTDTQYF.

V is TRBV19 and J is TRBJ2-4; a possible D gene is TRBD2 (5 bases). Germline V gene sequence: CDR1 LNHDA, CDR2 SQIVND (reference sequence). The CDR3 is 13 residues long. Trimming pared 8 bases from V and 1 base from J, leaving 9 bases between. This CDR3 is CASSRRAKNIQYF. Here the CDR3 DNA reads TGTGCCAGTTCCAGGAGGGCCAAAAACATTCAGTACTTC.

V is TRBV7-2 and J is TRBJ2-5; D is uncertain. The ends were cut back, 5 bases at V and 0 bases at J, with 4 bases in the middle. The CDR3 length is 12 residues. Germline V gene sequence: CDR1 SGHTA, CDR2 FQGNSA. CDR3 loop: CASSPYQETQYF. In DNA, the CDR3 is TGTGCCAGCAGCCCTTACCAAGAGACCCAGTACTTC.